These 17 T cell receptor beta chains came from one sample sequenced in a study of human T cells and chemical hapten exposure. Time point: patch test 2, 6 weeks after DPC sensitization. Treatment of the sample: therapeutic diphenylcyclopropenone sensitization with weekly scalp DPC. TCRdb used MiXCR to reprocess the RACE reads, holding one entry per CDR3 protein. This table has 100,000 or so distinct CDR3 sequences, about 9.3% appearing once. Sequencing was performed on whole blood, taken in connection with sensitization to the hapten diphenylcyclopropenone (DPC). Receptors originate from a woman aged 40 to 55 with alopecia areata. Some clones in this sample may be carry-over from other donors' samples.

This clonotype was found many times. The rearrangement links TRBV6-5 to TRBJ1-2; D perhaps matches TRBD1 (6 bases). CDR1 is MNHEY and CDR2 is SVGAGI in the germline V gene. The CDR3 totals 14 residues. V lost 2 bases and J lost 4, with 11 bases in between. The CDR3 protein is CASSYRAGVYGYTF. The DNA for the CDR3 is TGTGCCAGCAGTTACCGGGCAGGGGTCTATGGCTACACCTTC.

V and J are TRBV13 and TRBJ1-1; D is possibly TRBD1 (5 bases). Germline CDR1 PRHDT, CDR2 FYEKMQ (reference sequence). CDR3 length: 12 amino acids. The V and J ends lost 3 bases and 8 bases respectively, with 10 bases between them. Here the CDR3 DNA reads TGTGCCAGCAGCTTCCAGGGTGGCGAAGCTTTCTTT. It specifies CASSFQGGEAFF.

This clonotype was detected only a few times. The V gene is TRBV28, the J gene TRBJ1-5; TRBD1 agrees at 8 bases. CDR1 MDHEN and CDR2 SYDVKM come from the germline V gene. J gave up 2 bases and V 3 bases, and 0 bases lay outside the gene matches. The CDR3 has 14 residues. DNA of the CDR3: TGTGCCAGCAGTTTGGACAGGGGCAATCAGCCCCAGCATTTT. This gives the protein CASSLDRGNQPQHF.

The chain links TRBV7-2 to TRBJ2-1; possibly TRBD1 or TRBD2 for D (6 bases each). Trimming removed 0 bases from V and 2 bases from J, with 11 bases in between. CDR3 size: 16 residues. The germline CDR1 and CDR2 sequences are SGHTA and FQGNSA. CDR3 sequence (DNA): TGTGCCAGCAGCTTAGCCGGAGGGGGACCCTACAATGAGCAGTTCTTC. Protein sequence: CASSLAGGGPYNEQFF.

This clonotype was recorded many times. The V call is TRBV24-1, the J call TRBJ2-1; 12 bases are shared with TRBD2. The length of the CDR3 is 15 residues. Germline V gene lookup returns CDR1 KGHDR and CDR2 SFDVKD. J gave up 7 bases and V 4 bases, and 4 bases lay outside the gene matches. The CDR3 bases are TGTGCCACCAGTGAAGGGACTAGCGGGTGGAATGAGCAGTTCTTC. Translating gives CATSEGTSGWNEQFF.

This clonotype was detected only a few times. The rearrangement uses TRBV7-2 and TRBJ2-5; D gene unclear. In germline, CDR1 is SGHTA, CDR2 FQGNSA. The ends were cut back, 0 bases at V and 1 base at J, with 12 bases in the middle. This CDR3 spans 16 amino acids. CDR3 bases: TGTGCCAGCAGCTTAGCGGTTACAGCAGCCCAAGAGACCCAGTACTTC. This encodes CASSLAVTAAQETQYF.

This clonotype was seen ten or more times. The CDR3 nucleotides read TGCGCCACACCCGCCCAGGTCGAGCAGTACTTC. Protein sequence: CATPAQVEQYF. The chain links TRBV5-1 to TRBJ2-7; D is unresolved. This CDR3 comprises 11 residues. The germline V and J ends were trimmed by 9 bases and 6 bases, with 13 bases remaining between them. In germline, CDR1 is SGHRS, CDR2 YFSETQ.

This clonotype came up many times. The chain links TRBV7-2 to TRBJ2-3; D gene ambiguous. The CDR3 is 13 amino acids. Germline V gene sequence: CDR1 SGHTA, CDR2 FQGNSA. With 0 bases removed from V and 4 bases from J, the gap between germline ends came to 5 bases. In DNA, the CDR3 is TGTGCCAGCAGCTTAGCGGGTCCAGATACGCAGTATTTT. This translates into CASSLAGPDTQYF. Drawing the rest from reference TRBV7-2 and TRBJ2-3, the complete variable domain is GAGVSQSPSNKVTEKGKDVELRCDPISGHTALYWYRQSLGQGLEFLIYFQGNSAPDKSGLPSDRFSAERTGGSVSTLTIQRTQQEDSAVYLCASSLAGPDTQYFGPGTRLTVL.

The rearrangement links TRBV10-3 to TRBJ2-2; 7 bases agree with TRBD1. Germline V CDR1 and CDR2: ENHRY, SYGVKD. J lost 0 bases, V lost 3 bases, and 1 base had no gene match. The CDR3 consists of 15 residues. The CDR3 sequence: CAISEGGANTGELFF. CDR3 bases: TGTGCCATCAGTGAAGGGGGCGCGAACACCGGGGAGCTGTTTTTT.

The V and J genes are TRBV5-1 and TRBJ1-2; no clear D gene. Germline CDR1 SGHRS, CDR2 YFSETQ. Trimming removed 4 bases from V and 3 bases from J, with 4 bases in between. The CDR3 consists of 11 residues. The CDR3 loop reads CASSPDYGYTF. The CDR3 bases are TGCGCCAGCAGCCCCGACTATGGCTACACCTTC.

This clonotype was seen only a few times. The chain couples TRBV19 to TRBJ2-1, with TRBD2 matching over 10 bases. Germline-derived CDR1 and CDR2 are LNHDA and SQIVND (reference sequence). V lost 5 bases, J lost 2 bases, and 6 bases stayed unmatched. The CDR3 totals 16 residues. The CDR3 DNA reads TGTGCCAGTAGTGGGCAACTAGCGGGGACCTACAATGAGCAGTTCTTC. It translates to CASSGQLAGTYNEQFF.

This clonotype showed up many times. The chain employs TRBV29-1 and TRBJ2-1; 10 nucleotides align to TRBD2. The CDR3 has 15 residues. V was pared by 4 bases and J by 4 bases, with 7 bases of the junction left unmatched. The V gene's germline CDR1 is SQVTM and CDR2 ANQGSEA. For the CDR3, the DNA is TGCAGCGTTGGGCTAGCGGGAGTTGGTTACAATGAGCAGTTCTTC. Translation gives CSVGLAGVGYNEQFF.

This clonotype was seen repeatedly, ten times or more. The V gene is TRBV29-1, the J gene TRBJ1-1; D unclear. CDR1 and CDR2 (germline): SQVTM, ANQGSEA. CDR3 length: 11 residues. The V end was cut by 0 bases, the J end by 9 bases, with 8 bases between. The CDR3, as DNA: TGCAGCGTTGAAGAGGGAAGCAAAGCTTTCTTT. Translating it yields CSVEEGSKAFF.

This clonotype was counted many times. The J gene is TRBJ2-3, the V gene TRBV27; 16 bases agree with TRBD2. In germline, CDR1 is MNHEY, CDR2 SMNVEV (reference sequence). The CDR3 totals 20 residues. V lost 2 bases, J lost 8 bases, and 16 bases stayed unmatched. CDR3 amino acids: CASSLTLPGLAGGRPGTQYF. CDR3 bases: TGTGCCAGCAGTTTAACGCTACCGGGACTAGCGGGAGGGCGTCCTGGTACGCAGTATTTT.

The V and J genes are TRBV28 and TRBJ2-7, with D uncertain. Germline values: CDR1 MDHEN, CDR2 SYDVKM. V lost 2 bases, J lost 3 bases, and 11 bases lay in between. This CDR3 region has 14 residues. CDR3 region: CASSLIERIYEQYF. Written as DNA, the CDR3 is TGTGCCAGCAGTTTAATAGAACGGATCTACGAGCAGTACTTC.

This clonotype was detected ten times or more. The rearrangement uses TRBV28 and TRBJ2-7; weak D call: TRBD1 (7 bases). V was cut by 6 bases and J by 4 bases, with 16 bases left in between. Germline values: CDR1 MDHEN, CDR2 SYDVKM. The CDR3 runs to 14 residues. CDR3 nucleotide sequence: TGTGCCAGCAGCCCGGCGGGACAGATTTACGAGCAGTACTTC. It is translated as CASSPAGQIYEQYF.

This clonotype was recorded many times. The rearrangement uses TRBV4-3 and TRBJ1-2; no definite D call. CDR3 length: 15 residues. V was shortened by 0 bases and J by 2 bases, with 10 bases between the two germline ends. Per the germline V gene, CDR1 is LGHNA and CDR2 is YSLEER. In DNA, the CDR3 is TGCGCCAGCAGCCAAGATCGGGCGGTGAACTATGGCTACACCTTC. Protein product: CASSQDRAVNYGYTF.